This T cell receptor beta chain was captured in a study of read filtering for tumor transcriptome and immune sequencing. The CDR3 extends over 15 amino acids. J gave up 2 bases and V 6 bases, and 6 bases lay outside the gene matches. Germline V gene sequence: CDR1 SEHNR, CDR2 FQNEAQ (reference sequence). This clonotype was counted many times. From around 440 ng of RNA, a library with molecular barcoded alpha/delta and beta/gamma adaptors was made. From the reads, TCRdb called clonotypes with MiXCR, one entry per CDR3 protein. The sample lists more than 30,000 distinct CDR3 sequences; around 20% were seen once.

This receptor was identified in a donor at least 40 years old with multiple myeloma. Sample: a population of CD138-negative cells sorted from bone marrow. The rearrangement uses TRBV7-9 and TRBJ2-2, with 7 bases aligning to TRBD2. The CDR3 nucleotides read TGTGCCAGCAGTCCCCTGGGACTAAACACCGGGGAGCTGTTTTTT. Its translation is CASSPLGLNTGELFF.